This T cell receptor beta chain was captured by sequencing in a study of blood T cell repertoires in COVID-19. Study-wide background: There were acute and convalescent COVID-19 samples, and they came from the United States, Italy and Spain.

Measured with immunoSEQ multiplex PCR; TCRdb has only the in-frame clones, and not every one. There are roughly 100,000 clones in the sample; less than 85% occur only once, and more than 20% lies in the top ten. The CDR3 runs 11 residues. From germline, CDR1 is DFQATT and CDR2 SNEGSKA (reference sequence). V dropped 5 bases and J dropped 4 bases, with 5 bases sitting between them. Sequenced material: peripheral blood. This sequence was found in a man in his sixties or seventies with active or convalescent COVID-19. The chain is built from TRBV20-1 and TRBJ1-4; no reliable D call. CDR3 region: CSASNNEKLFF. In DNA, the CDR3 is TGCAGTGCTTCCAATAATGAAAAACTGTTTTTT.